The 15 T cell receptor beta chains reported below all come from one sample, sequenced in a study of T cells in women clearing cervical HPV infection. TCRdb's copy holds only in-frame clones and misses some; the assay was immunoSEQ multiplex PCR. The sample includes fewer than 30,000 clones. The sample taken for sequencing was blood buffy coat. The receptors come from a woman aged 18 to 75 with a cervical HPV16 infection that either progressed to CIN3+ or cleared (not recorded which).

A remark on this clone: Read data end 3 residues before the CDR3 end; the end is taken from the germline J gene. V usage is TRBV18 and J usage is TRBJ1-5; no firm D call. Germline V gene sequence: CDR1 KGHSH, CDR2 LQKENI. The CDR3 has 13 amino acids. Trimming left V 2 bases short and J 5 bases short, with 7 bases between. The DNA read from the CDR3 is TGTGCCAGCTCACCAGGGCGAGATCAGCCC. Protein sequence: CASSPGRDQP. The complete CDR3 protein is CASSPGRDQPQHF. Combining the CDR3 with reference TRBV18 and TRBJ1-5 gives the whole variable domain NAGVMQNPRHLVRRRGQEARLRCSPMKGHSHVYWYRQLPEEGLKFMVYLQKENIIDESGMPKERFSAEFPKEGPSILRIQQVVRGDSAAYFCASSPGRDQPQHFGDGTRLSIL.

Comments on this clone: The sequenced fragment ends 3 residues before the CDR3 boundary, so the rest is inferred from the germline J gene. The chain joins TRBV19 to TRBJ2-1, with TRBD1 matching 7 bases. The ends lost 6 bases at V and 4 bases at J; junction bases unmatched: 12. Germline lookup yields CDR1 LNHDA and CDR2 SQIVND (reference sequence). CDR3 length: 16 amino acids. The CDR3 bases that were read are TGTGCCAGTAGACTCTCGGGACAGCGATTATACAATGAG. Protein product: CASRLSGQRLYNE. The complete CDR3 reads CASRLSGQRLYNEQFF.

About this clone: The CDR3 end falls 3 residues outside the read, so it is completed with the germline J gene. The V gene is TRBV19, the J gene TRBJ1-1; TRBD1 might be the D (5 bases). Germline V gives CDR1 LNHDA, CDR2 SQIVND (reference sequence). The CDR3 totals 15 residues. The CDR3 sequence is CASSIGTSGVETAFF. The CDR3 DNA, read in part, is TGTGCCAGTAGTATCGGGACTAGCGGGGTTGAGACA.

Note on this clone: The read halts 3 residues ahead of the CDR3 end, with the missing end drawn from the germline J gene. The chain carries TRBV10-2 and TRBJ2-1; D uncertain. Germline V lookup: CDR1 WSHSY, CDR2 SAAADI. V gave up 3 bases and J gave up 6 bases, with 3 bases separating them. The CDR3 length is 11 residues. The covered CDR3 bases are TGCGCCAGCAGTGACGGCAATGAG. Its protein product is CASSDGNE. The full CDR3 is CASSDGNEQFF.

As regards this clone: The CDR3 is cut off 3 residues early in the read; its end comes from the germline J gene. The chain carries TRBV10-3 and TRBJ1-6, with TRBD1 matching over 7 bases. CDR1 ENHRY and CDR2 SYGVKD come from the germline V gene. The CDR3 extends over 17 amino acids. The trim removed 3 bases at V and 0 bases at J, leaving 5 bases unmatched. This CDR3 is CAISDPDRSSYNSPLHF. CDR3 DNA, as far as it was read: TGTGCCATCAGTGACCCGGACAGGAGCTCCTATAATTCACCC.

Worth noting for this clone: Read sequence stops 3 residues before the CDR3 end, and the germline J gene provides the missing end. The chain employs TRBV7-6 and TRBJ2-7; 7 bases fit TRBD1. The junction had 3 bases not matched to a gene; V was cut back by 3 bases and J by 1 base. This CDR3 comprises 14 residues. Per germline, CDR1 SGHVS and CDR2 FNYEAQ. The DNA read from the CDR3 is TGTGCCAGCAGCTTTGCAGGGGGTTCCTACGAG. Translated, it gives CASSFAGGSYE. The whole CDR3 is CASSFAGGSYEQYF.

On this clone itself: The read ends 3 residues early relative to the CDR3; the germline J gene fills the gap. The gene calls are TRBV20-1 and TRBJ2-1, with D perhaps assigned TRBD1 or TRBD2 (5 bases each). The germline V gene encodes CDR1 DFQATT and CDR2 SNEGSKA (reference sequence). Trimming removed 6 bases from V and 7 bases from J, with 19 bases in between. The CDR3 is 14 amino acids. CDR3 DNA, as far as it was read: TGCAGTGCCATAGCTCCGAGGGGATCAAATGAG. Amino acids: CSAIAPRGSNE. The full CDR3 is CSAIAPRGSNEQFF.

CDR3 protein: CASSLIRDRGRTEAFF. Incomplete CDR3 DNA: TGTGCCAGCAGCTTAATCCGGGACAGGGGTAGGACTGAA. The gene calls are TRBV7-3 and TRBJ1-1, with TRBD1 identical over 10 bases. Read sequence stops 3 residues before the CDR3 end, and the germline J gene provides the missing end. Germline loops: CDR1 SGHTA, CDR2 FQGTGA. The V segment lost 1 base and the J segment 5 bases; nucleotides outside the gene matches: 7. CDR3 length: 16 amino acids.

CDR3 in amino acids: CASSPEGTRSSYNEQFF. CDR3 bases read: TGTGCCAGTAGTCCAGAAGGGACTAGAAGCTCCTACAATGAG. The chain uses TRBV19 and TRBJ2-1; 8 nucleotides match TRBD2. The read finishes 3 residues shy of the CDR3 end, and the germline J gene is used to complete it. This CDR3 spans 17 amino acids. V was pared by 5 bases and J by 0 bases, with 9 bases of the junction left unmatched. Germline V gene lookup returns CDR1 LNHDA and CDR2 SQIVND (reference sequence).

A note on this clone: The sequence runs out 3 residues before the end of the CDR3; the remainder is reconstructed from the germline J gene. The chain is built from TRBV5-1 and TRBJ2-3, with D possibly TRBD2 on 5 matching bases. Trimming took 0 bases from V and 0 from J, leaving 8 bases between them. Germline CDR1 SGHRS, CDR2 YFSETQ. The CDR3 contains 15 residues. The part of the CDR3 DNA that was read is TGCGCCAGCAGCTTGGAAGCGGCGAGCACAGATACG. Amino acids: CASSLEAASTDT. The CDR3 in its entirety is CASSLEAASTDTQYF.

As for this clone: The CDR3 end is not reached by the read, which stops 3 residues before it; the germline J gene fills it in. V gene TRBV20-1 combines with J gene TRBJ2-5; a weak D match, TRBD2 (6 bases). Trimming pared 0 bases from V and 0 bases from J, leaving 14 bases between. Germline V gives CDR1 DFQATT, CDR2 SNEGSKA (reference sequence). The CDR3 has 16 residues. The CDR3 here is CSARDQERVNQETQYF. Partial CDR3 DNA: TGCAGTGCTAGAGATCAGGAGCGGGTAAACCAAGAGACC.

CDR3 DNA, as far as it was read: TGTGCCAGCAGTGAAAATGGGCGAGAGACG. As protein: CASSENGRET. The whole CDR3 sequence reads CASSENGRETQYF. J is TRBJ2-3 and V is TRBV2; D is unresolved. The CDR3 extends 3 residues past the end of the read, so its final part is completed from the germline J gene. Looked up from germline, CDR1 is SNHLY and CDR2 is FYNNEI. This CDR3 has 13 residues.

Of note for this clone: One end of the junction does not line up with germline, which may come from a read error. The read comes to an end 3 residues before the CDR3 does, leaving the germline J gene to fill in the end. The genes are TRBV7-7 and TRBJ2-5; 9 bases fit TRBD1. Germline V gene data show CDR1 as SSHAT and CDR2 as FNYEAQ (reference sequence). The CDR3 is 15 residues long. CDR3 DNA (partial): TGTGCTAGCAGCCTGGACAGGGGTAACCAAGAGACC. The encoded protein is CASSLDRGNQET. The full CDR3 reads CASSLDRGNQETQYF.

About this clone itself: The read gets to within 3 residues of the CDR3 end, and the germline J gene fills in the rest. The J gene is TRBJ2-1, the V gene TRBV7-3, with D possibly matching TRBD2 (6 bases). Germline-derived CDR1 and CDR2 are SGHTA and FQGTGA. The V gene lost 1 base and the J gene lost 2 bases, with 9 bases spanning the gap. The CDR3 totals 15 residues. The DNA read from the CDR3 is TGTGCCAGCAGCTTAATCGCGGGGCCCTACAATGAG. Translated: CASSLIAGPYNE. The whole CDR3 protein reads CASSLIAGPYNEQFF.

Notes on this clone: The CDR3 end is not reached by the read, which stops 3 residues before it; the germline J gene fills it in. The chain recombines TRBV5-1 with TRBJ2-2; 10 bases agree with TRBD2. Per the germline V gene, CDR1 is SGHRS and CDR2 is YFSETQ. The CDR3 spans 16 residues. With V trimmed by 4 bases and J by 2 bases, 5 bases remained unmatched. The DNA read from the CDR3 is TGCGCCAGCAGCGGCTCTAGCGGGAGTAACACCGGGGAG. As protein: CASSGSSGSNTGE. The full CDR3 protein is CASSGSSGSNTGELFF.